These 20 T cell receptor beta chains were all obtained from the same sample, sequenced in a study of T-cell memory formation after mild COVID-19 (dated by TCRdb to the early 2020s). The library was made by 5' RACE. For sequencing, an Illumina NovaSeq 6000 was employed. TCRdb's own reprocessing of the public reads used fastp at Q25 and MiXCR and kept productive beta chains. Every CDR3 protein is listed once, alongside the most common genes and DNA of its rows. The sample profile shows a few hundred thousand distinct CDR3 sequences; 20% to 25% of them were found once. Jointly, the top ten make up around 20% of the sample. The sequenced sample was PBMCs or a T cell subset sorted from them (not recorded which). These receptors were obtained from a man aged 18-30 years who had mild COVID-19 (a few samples of this study predate the infection). The sample titles of this study are shuffled in the database, so cell type and time point are left out; the donor was told from shared clones.

There are a few counts of this clonotype. The chain joins TRBV5-6 to TRBJ2-3; 7 bases are shared with TRBD1. Germline-derived CDR1 and CDR2 are SGHDT and YYEEEE. The CDR3 length is 16 residues. V shed 4 bases, J shed 1 base, and the junction held 9 bases outside the gene matches. For the CDR3, the DNA is TGTGCCAGCAGCCCCCTAGGGGACAGAGGCACAGATACGCAGTATTTT. Amino acids: CASSPLGDRGTDTQYF.

This clonotype appeared a few times. The chain combines TRBV2 with TRBJ2-1; D uncertain. Trimming took 7 bases from V and 9 from J, leaving 10 bases between them. The CDR3 extends over 11 amino acids. In germline, CDR1 is SNHLY, CDR2 FYNNEI. This CDR3 is CASIFGGEQFF. The CDR3, as DNA: TGTGCCAGCATTTTTGGCGGTGAGCAGTTCTTC.

The sample holds a few counts of this clonotype. This chain joins TRBV7-2 and TRBJ2-3; D remains unclear. The CDR3 is 13 amino acids. The germline V gene encodes CDR1 SGHTA and CDR2 FQGNSA. V lost 0 bases and J 7 bases, leaving 8 bases between the germline ends. CDR3 DNA: TGTGCCAGCAGCTTAGCCGTGCGGAATACGCAGTATTTT. It codes for CASSLAVRNTQYF. Filled out from reference TRBV7-2 and TRBJ2-3, the complete variable domain reads GAGVSQSPSNKVTEKGKDVELRCDPISGHTALYWYRQSLGQGLEFLIYFQGNSAPDKSGLPSDRFSAERTGGSVSTLTIQRTQQEDSAVYLCASSLAVRNTQYFGPGTRLTVL.

This clonotype occurred a few times. This chain uses TRBV4-2 with TRBJ2-3; D call uncertain. CDR3 size: 15 residues. Germline CDR1 and CDR2: LGHNA and YNFKEQ. Trimming pared 3 bases from V and 5 bases from J, leaving 15 bases between. CDR3 DNA: TGTGCCAGCAGCCAGGGTCTCTCCCCTGTAGATACGCAGTATTTT. Amino acids: CASSQGLSPVDTQYF.

This clonotype was picked up many times. V and J are TRBV5-1 and TRBJ2-7, with 9 bases that match TRBD1. This CDR3 has 14 residues. Germline CDR1 and CDR2: SGHRS and YFSETQ. J gave up 4 bases and V 2 bases, and 4 bases lay outside the gene matches. The CDR3 loop reads CASSFGTGLYEQYF. CDR3 bases: TGCGCCAGCAGCTTCGGGACAGGGCTTTACGAGCAGTACTTC.

This clonotype has at least ten counts. This rearrangement joins TRBV7-8 to TRBJ2-3, with 9 bases identical to TRBD1. The CDR3 has 15 amino acids. Germline trimming cut 2 bases from V and 5 bases from J; bases unmatched to any gene: 5. Germline CDR1 is SGHVS and CDR2 is FQNEAQ. The CDR3 DNA follows: TGTGCCAGCAGCTTAATGACAGGGGGAGGAGATACGCAGTATTTT. It encodes CASSLMTGGGDTQYF.

The gene calls are TRBV20-1 and TRBJ2-2; D unclear. Trimming left V 2 bases short and J 0 bases short, with 7 bases between. The CDR3 runs to 14 residues. Germline CDR1 is DFQATT and CDR2 is SNEGSKA (reference sequence). This CDR3 is CSARNSPNTGELFF. In DNA form, the CDR3 reads TGCAGTGCTAGAAACTCTCCGAACACCGGGGAGCTGTTTTTT.

This clonotype was counted many times. The CDR3, as DNA: TGTGCCAGCAGCCCGTCCCGGACAGGTCCAGGGACCCAGTACTTC. Translation gives CASSPSRTGPGTQYF. The V and J genes are TRBV7-2 and TRBJ2-5, with 7 bases matching TRBD1. V gave up 5 bases and J gave up 7 bases; unmatched junction bases: 13. Germline values: CDR1 SGHTA, CDR2 FQGNSA. The CDR3 is made up of 15 amino acids.

V usage is TRBV11-3 and J usage is TRBJ2-1, with D possibly being TRBD2 (5 bases). V dropped 3 bases and J dropped 8 bases, with 11 bases sitting between them. The CDR3 loop spans 13 amino acids. In germline, CDR1 is SGHNT, CDR2 YENEEA. CDR3 nucleotides: TGTGCCAGCAGCTTCCTTGAGGGCCATGAGCAGTTCTTC. Its translation is CASSFLEGHEQFF.

The V gene is TRBV12-3 or TRBV12-4, the J gene TRBJ1-1; D unclear. This CDR3 has 13 amino acids. The ends were cut back, 3 bases at V and 1 base at J, with 6 bases in the middle. The DNA of the CDR3 is TGTGCCAGCAGTTTCCGCCCGAACACTGAAGCTTTCTTT. Amino acid sequence: CASSFRPNTEAFF.

This clonotype turned up a few times. This chain uses TRBV18 with TRBJ1-4; D may be TRBD1 (6 bases). The CDR3 length is 14 residues. V lost 2 bases, J lost 6 bases, and 10 bases lay in between. Germline lookup yields CDR1 KGHSH and CDR2 LQKENI. CDR3 region: CASSPTYRDEKLFF. CDR3 DNA sequence: TGTGCCAGCTCACCAACATACAGGGATGAAAAACTGTTTTTT.

There are many counts of this clonotype. This rearrangement joins TRBV5-1 to TRBJ2-7, with 7 bases lining up with TRBD1. Germline V gene data show CDR1 as SGHRS and CDR2 as YFSETQ. The length of the CDR3 is 15 residues. Losses at the gene ends were 4 bases for V and 0 bases for J; bases not matched to a gene: 7. CDR3 coding DNA: TGCGCCAGCAGCCTAGGGGGCTCTAGCTCCTACGAGCAGTACGTC. Amino acids: CASSLGGSSSYEQYV.

This clonotype was found a few times. The chain joins TRBV12-3 or TRBV12-4 to TRBJ1-2, with 7 positions matching TRBD1. There are 15 residues in the CDR3. V was pared by 7 bases and J by 2 bases, with 10 bases of the junction left unmatched. DNA of the CDR3: TGTGCCAGCACCGCGGGGCAGGGGGGGAACTATGGCTACACCTTC. Protein product: CASTAGQGGNYGYTF.

The rearrangement uses TRBV5-1 and TRBJ2-3; TRBD2 matches 8 bases. Germline loops: CDR1 SGHRS, CDR2 YFSETQ. This CDR3 has 16 amino acids. V was pared by 5 bases and J by 2 bases, with 10 bases of the junction left unmatched. The CDR3 sequence: CASSSTSGRSTDTQYF. In DNA, the CDR3 is TGCGCCAGCAGTTCTACTAGCGGACGCTCCACAGATACGCAGTATTTT.

Of note for this clonotype: One end of the junction fails to match germline, which may point to a read error. The rearrangement joins TRBV24-1 to TRBJ2-1; no clear D. The CDR3 sequence is 13 residues long. Germline V gene data show CDR1 as KGHDR and CDR2 as SFDVKD. CDR3 bases: TGTGCCACCAGTGGTTTGGGATTCAATGAGCAGTTCTTC. Amino acid sequence: CATSGLGFNEQFF.

The gene calls are TRBV19 and TRBJ1-1, with 7 bases matching TRBD1. The CDR3 consists of 14 residues. CDR1 LNHDA and CDR2 SQIVND come from the germline V gene (reference sequence). V gave up 5 bases and J gave up 3 bases; unmatched junction bases: 6. The CDR3 region is CASSLRGRHTEAFF. The DNA for the CDR3 is TGTGCCAGTAGTTTGAGGGGGCGGCACACTGAAGCTTTCTTT. The full variable domain, in which reference TRBV19 and TRBJ1-1 provide the parts outside the CDR3, is DGGITQSPKYLFRKEGQNVTLSCEQNLNHDAMYWYRQDPGQGLRLIYYSQIVNDFQKGDIAEGYSVSREKKESFPLTVTSAQKNPTAFYLCASSLRGRHTEAFFGQGTRLTVV.

This clonotype was recorded at least ten times. The V gene is TRBV11-2, the J gene TRBJ2-3; perhaps TRBD2 as D (6 bases). The V end lost 6 bases, the J end lost 2 bases, and 15 bases lay between the germline ends. This CDR3 is built from 15 residues. Germline V gives CDR1 SGHAT, CDR2 FQNNGV. CDR3 residues: CASSPKAGNTDTQYF. In DNA, the CDR3 is TGTGCCAGCAGTCCTAAGGCGGGGAACACAGATACGCAGTATTTT.

This clonotype turned up a few times. The chain combines TRBV10-3 with TRBJ1-5, with 7 bases that match TRBD1. The V and J ends lost 7 bases and 8 bases, in that order; junction bases with no gene match: 8. Germline lookup yields CDR1 ENHRY and CDR2 SYGVKD. CDR3 length equals 13 residues. The CDR3 DNA reads TGTGCCATCAATAGGGGGCTGGATGAGCCCCAGCATTTT. This codes for CAINRGLDEPQHF.

The chain couples TRBV6-5 to TRBJ1-3; D is unclear. V was clipped by 6 bases and J by 4 bases, with 16 bases between them. The CDR3 length is 15 residues. CDR1 MNHEY and CDR2 SVGAGI come from the germline V gene. The CDR3 reads CASSSTGKFGNTIYF. The CDR3 coding sequence is TGTGCCAGCAGCTCCACCGGGAAATTCGGAAACACCATATATTTT.

This clonotype was counted ten times or more. The V and J genes are TRBV12-3 or TRBV12-4 and TRBJ2-2; D may match TRBD1 or TRBD2 (7 bases each). The CDR3 sequence is 17 residues long. Trimming took 5 bases from V and 2 from J, leaving 18 bases between them. The CDR3 DNA follows: TGTGCCAGCAGTCCCTCAGGGGGGGAGATCAACACCGGGGAGCTGTTTTTT. This gives the protein CASSPSGGEINTGELFF.